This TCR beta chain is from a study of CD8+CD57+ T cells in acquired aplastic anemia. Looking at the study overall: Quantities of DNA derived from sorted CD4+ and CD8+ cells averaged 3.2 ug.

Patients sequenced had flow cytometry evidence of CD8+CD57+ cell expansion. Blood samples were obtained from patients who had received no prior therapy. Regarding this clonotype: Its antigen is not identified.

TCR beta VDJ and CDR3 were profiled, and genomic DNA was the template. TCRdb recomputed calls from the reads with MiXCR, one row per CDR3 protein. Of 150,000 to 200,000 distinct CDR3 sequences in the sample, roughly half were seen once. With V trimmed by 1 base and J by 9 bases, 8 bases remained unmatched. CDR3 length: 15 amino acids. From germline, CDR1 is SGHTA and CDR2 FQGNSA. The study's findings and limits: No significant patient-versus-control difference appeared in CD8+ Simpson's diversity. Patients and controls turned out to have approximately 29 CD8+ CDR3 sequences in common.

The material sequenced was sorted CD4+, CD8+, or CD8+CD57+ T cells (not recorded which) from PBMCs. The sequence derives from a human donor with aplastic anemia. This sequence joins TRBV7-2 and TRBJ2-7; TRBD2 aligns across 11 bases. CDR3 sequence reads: CASSLGLAGFNGQYF. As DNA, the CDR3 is TGTGCCAGCAGCTTAGGACTAGCGGGATTCAACGGGCAGTACTTC.